This T cell receptor beta chain was documented in a study of beta chain features in type 1 diabetes. Study background: Regarding age, gender and cell yields, patients proved similar to healthy donors. All of the samples together had 107,917,701 sorted cells examined. Study-level findings and limits: Researchers report that Type 1 diabetes patients had moderately but significantly shorter TCRB CDR3s across all four CD4+ subsets.

This CDR3 region has 15 residues. The V segment lost 6 bases and the J segment 4 bases; nucleotides outside the gene matches: 10. Germline V gives CDR1 MNHEY, CDR2 SVGAGI. Of note for this clone: What it binds is unknown.

Sequenced material consisted of expressed TCRB transcripts (all of the isolated RNA was reverse transcribed). TCRdb's table, derived via immunoSEQ multiplex PCR, lists solely in-frame clones and lacks some. The repertoire includes almost 350,000 clones, approximately 9.7% of them detected once, and 1% sits in the top ten. A single heparinised blood sample, averaging approximately 100 mL, was obtained per donor. This chain connects TRBV6-5 to TRBJ1-2, with TRBD1 identical over 8 bases. The sequencing sample was made of central memory CD4+ T cells from blood. The source is a man younger than 45 with type 1 diabetes. The CDR3, as DNA: TGTGCCAGCAGACGCGGGACAGGTCCTTCCTATGGCTACACCTTC. Its protein is CASRRGTGPSYGYTF.